This TCR beta chain was found in a study of T cells in Graves' hyperthyroidism and ophthalmopathy (dated by TCRdb to about 2019). Context from the whole study: Peripheral blood samples were taken at initial diagnosis, before any treatment was given. To identify TCR V-J signatures that set the groups apart, the researchers used a discovery cohort of more than 95 patients, made up of under 50 with Graves' ophthalmopathy and 57 with stable Graves' hyperthyroidism. Prospective prediction of ophthalmopathy was tested in an independent validation cohort of approximately 19 hyperthyroidism patients and 17 patients who later progressed to ophthalmopathy. The roughly 100 discovery patients were divided at random into training and test sets in a 7:3 ratio. In several Graves' hyperthyroidism patients, the study also compared T-cell repertoires from thyroid tissue with T-cell repertoires from blood. Once sampling was done, hyperthyroidism patients were given methimazole at a starting dose of 30 mg daily, whereas ophthalmopathy patients were given high-dose intravenous methylprednisolone. TCR Vbeta CDR3 sequencing of some 140 peripheral blood samples (approximately 44 ophthalmopathy, 70 to 85 hyperthyroidism and roughly 17 progressor patients) is reported in the paper.

CDR1 and CDR2, per the germline V gene (reference sequence), are MNHNY and SVGAGI. Relative to germline, V is 2 bases shorter and J is 2 bases shorter, with 13 bases between their ends. The CDR3 goes from the cysteine to the phenylalanine over 15 residues. Just the 45-base CDR3 DNA is kept, in frame starting at base 1. The TCR beta CDR3 regions were amplified from RNA transcripts. The first round of RT-PCR for the TCR CDR3 was performed with the HTBI primer set and the Qiagen OneStep RT-PCR kit. A second multiplex PCR round built the libraries, followed by size selection and purification. The libraries were sequenced on an Illumina HiSeq2000 using paired-end 100 bp reads. The original methods were these. SOAPnuke was used to process the raw data, with reads discarded if the reads contained adapters or uncalled bases, had a mean Phred below 15, or lacked an exact constant-primer or identifier match. High-quality paired reads were merged using COPE v1.2.5, and each unique nucleotide sequence was defined as a clonotype. MiTCR v1.1 was used to align clonotypes to the IMGT TRBV, TRBD and TRBJ reference segments. The analysis was restricted to V-J combinations with a frequency above 0.0001, which together covered over 99% of the repertoires. The TCS score was defined as the ratio of F50 (clonal expansion) to E x V (chaos), calculated using BLOSUM62-based TCRdist between CDR3 peptides within each V-J. Welch's t-statistics and random forest reduced roughly 530 V-J features to roughly 13, which were used in a naive Bayes classifier (R e1071). TCRdb trimmed public reads at Q25 via fastp, called clones via MiXCR and kept in-frame beta chains. Each entry is one CDR3 protein sequence, shown with its most common DNA and genes. The V and J calls follow TCRdb's processing rather than the paper's. The table for this sample lists roughly 570,000 distinct CDR3 sequences; approximately 15% of them were counted only once. Around 6.6% of the sample rests with the top ten.

Stable Graves' hyperthyroidism was defined as the absence of progression to ophthalmopathy over 18 months of follow-up. The hyperthyroidism patients were between 18 and 65 years old and newly diagnosed, with a disease duration of less than 2 months. The study excluded patients with uncontrolled infections, other autoimmune diseases, pregnancy or lactation. Diagnoses were based on clinical symptoms, serum thyroxine and TRAb, thyroid ultrasound and orbital computed tomography. Ficoll-Paque density gradient centrifugation was used to isolate PBMCs from around 10 ml of fresh peripheral blood. Total RNA was extracted with Trizol reagent, and quality was checked on an Agilent 2100 Bioanalyzer. Study-wide findings and limitations: No statistical method was used to set the sample size in advance, and investigators knew the group allocation. Blood samples also contained most of the expanded thyroid clonotypes (frequency above 0.001), which suggests that blood repertoires may reflect thyroid immune responses. In cross-validation, a model built on a 13 V-J signature told ophthalmopathy apart from stable hyperthyroidism with 87.88% sensitivity and 81% to 82% specificity, and in testing the same model reached 80%/75%. In validation, the model predicted progression to ophthalmopathy with roughly 66% sensitivity and about 72% specificity, a median of about six months before onset.

Of note for this clonotype: Its target antigen remains unknown. No base quality information exists; no much larger clone differs at one position.

What was sequenced was blood. The clonotype was recovered from a woman aged 25 to 39 with Graves' hyperthyroidism. The chain joins TRBV6-6 to TRBJ2-7, and TRBD2 may be the D gene, going by 6 matching bases. Here the CDR3 is given as CASSYNGGKTYEQYF. The nucleotides are TGTGCCAGCAGTTACAACGGGGGTAAGACCTACGAGCAGTACTTC.